Described below is a single T cell receptor (beta chain) sequence and its context. Its cognate antigen is unknown. One junction end does not reproduce the germline sequence, and a read error may be involved. This CDR3 is 17 amino acids long. Per the germline V gene, CDR1 is LGHNA and CDR2 is YSLEER. General study results and limits: In terms of TCR gene usage, tumor memory CD4+ T cells clustered together with blood and lymph node memory CD4+ cells, as well as with lymph node naive CD4+ cells. The larger-cohort validation was restricted to a single TCR beta V-J rearrangement rather than whole repertoires. Tumor-infiltrating Treg TCR alpha and beta sequences overlapped most with tumor naive CD4+ T cells, then blood naive.

MiXCR, run by TCRdb on the 5' RACE reads, gives a single entry per CDR3 protein. The sample carries about 8,900 distinct CDR3 sequences, under 35% recorded once. V and J are TRBV4-3 and TRBJ1-3, with D maybe TRBD1 (6 bases). This TCR was sampled from a female donor with breast cancer. The sequenced material came from naive CD4+ T cells sorted from a lymph node. Subset given: naive CD4+ T cells, CD4+CD45RA+CD25-. CDR3 nucleotide sequence: TGCGCCAGCAGCCAAGAGCACAGGGTCAACTCTGGAAACGCCATATACTTT. Protein sequence: CASSQEHRVNSGNAIYF.